This TCR beta chain derives from a study of cytomegalovirus exposure and HLA in healthy donors. Broader study findings: High sensitivity and specificity were reportedly achieved when the classifier diagnosed cytomegalovirus status. CMV serostatus alone was available as immune exposure information.

V lost 1 base and J 11 bases, leaving 17 bases between the germline ends. CDR1 is MGHRA, CDR2 YSYEKL, per germline. The CDR3 has 14 amino acids. PCR amplification relied on 60 Vbeta primers (plus 13 Jbeta primers). Study processing details: An analysis that came later counted tens of millions of unique TCR beta chains, around 12 million shared. TCRdb's copy holds only in-frame clones and misses some; the assay was immunoSEQ multiplex PCR. V and J calls and clone size are given by that table; D and trimming were obtained from the DNA. The sample consists of roughly 170,000 clones, about 83% of them appearing once. As to this clone: Antigen specificity is unknown.

The TCR originated in a girl aged 5-17 years in good health and CMV-seropositive. The sequenced material came from PBMCs. The V call is TRBV4-1, the J call TRBJ1-1; no firm D call. In nucleotides, the CDR3 is TGCGCCAGCAGCCAAGGGGCAGTATTTCGTTGGGCTTTCTTT. Its protein product is CASSQGAVFRWAFF.